This T cell receptor (beta chain) was identified in a study of T cells in tuberculosis. Study results and limitations: GEM motif frequencies gave over 55% accuracy; the GMM repertoire gave about 90%. The TCR-beta difference was not significant; alpha differences partly reflected length. Active tuberculosis TCR-alpha repertoires lay closer to GMM-specific TCRs than IGRA-negative controls, suggesting clonal expansion.

This CDR3 spans 14 amino acids. Germline CDR1 is SGHDT and CDR2 is YYEEEE. The V gene end was trimmed by 0 bases and the J gene end by 7 bases; junction bases not matched to a gene: 2. Some clones are missing from TCRdb's copy, which holds only in-frame ones; the method was immunoSEQ multiplex PCR. The sample includes more than 30,000 clones, about 94% of them seen just once. To note about this clone: Its specificity is not known.

Sequenced sample: PBMCs. The J gene is TRBJ1-4, the V gene TRBV5-6; 8 bases map to TRBD1. The receptor was isolated from a donor aged 10-30 years with latent tuberculosis or without tuberculosis infection. Some clones in this sample may be carry-over from other donors' samples. The CDR3 loop is CASSLEQGGEKLFF. CDR3 nucleotide sequence: TGTGCCAGCAGCTTGGAACAGGGGGGTGAAAAACTGTTTTTT.